The clone carrying this TCR beta chain showed up just once. This sample stems from a study of technical replicates of blood from a few donors. CDR3 size: 14 residues. V shed 2 bases and J shed 3 bases, with 9 bases lying between them. Germline assignment: CDR1 SGHRS and CDR2 YFSETQ. Profiled with immunoSEQ multiplex PCR; TCRdb holds only in-frame clones, not every one. The sample has approximately 76,000 clones; roughly 85% are singletons. Specimen: PBMCs. The rearrangement joins TRBV5-1 to TRBJ2-1; weak D call: TRBD1 (5 bases). The TCR was taken from a human donor in good health. Some clones in this sample may be carry-over from other donors' samples. The CDR3 DNA sequence: TGCGCCAGCAGCTTCGGGCAGGGCTACAATGAGCAGTTCTTC. It translates to CASSFGQGYNEQFF.